The rows below give T cell receptor beta chains drawn from one sample of a study of OX40 agonist ivuxolimab in advanced cancers. Assay used: immunoSEQ multiplex PCR; TCRdb lists only in-frame clones, some missing. The sample contains 50,000 to 55,000 clones, approximately 84% of which appear only once. The sequencing used CD4+ or CD8+ T cells sorted from blood, collected in a trial of the OX40 agonist ivuxolimab. Source of these receptors: an adult with an advanced solid tumor such as melanoma, head and neck, liver or kidney cancer. Both conserved end residues are trimmed from each CDR3.

CDR3 protein: ASSLDGLAQY
J gene: TRBJ2-3
V gene: TRBV5-8

CDR3 protein: ASKGSGGGELF
J gene: TRBJ2-2
V gene: TRBV6-5

CDR3 protein: ASKWRRAANEQF
J gene: TRBJ2-1
V gene: TRBV27

CDR3 protein: ASKSGTGNTEAF
J gene: TRBJ1-1
V gene: TRBV5-1

CDR3 protein: ASSPYGVRTGSETQY
J gene: TRBJ2-5
V gene: TRBV18

CDR3 protein: ASSRTAPRVYEQY
J gene: TRBJ2-7
V gene: TRBV6-5

CDR3 protein: ASSYRGLEQY
J gene: TRBJ2-7
V gene: TRBV6-5

CDR3 protein: ASRLAGAGDTQY
J gene: TRBJ2-3
V gene: TRBV19

CDR3 protein: ASSMDRSYEQY
J gene: TRBJ2-7
V gene: TRBV6-1

CDR3 protein: ASSKVVAREEPSYEQY
J gene: TRBJ2-7
V gene: TRBV21-1

CDR3 protein: ASSQLIGGGTGDTGELF
J gene: TRBJ2-2
V gene: TRBV4-3

CDR3 protein: AISTREANTGELF
J gene: TRBJ2-2
V gene: TRBV10-3

CDR3 protein: ASRGETLLSGYT
J gene: TRBJ1-2
V gene: TRBV6-5

CDR3 protein: ASSGRDRGGTGELF
J gene: TRBJ2-2
V gene: TRBV11-3

CDR3 protein: ASSQEDGRSGEQF
J gene: TRBJ2-1
V gene: TRBV4-3

CDR3 protein: ASSPRANGVGNIQY
J gene: TRBJ2-4
V gene: TRBV5-1

CDR3 protein: ASSLSQIYGYT
J gene: TRBJ1-2
V gene: TRBV5-5

CDR3 protein: ASSVTGFSYEQY
J gene: TRBJ2-7
V gene: TRBV6-5

CDR3 protein: ASTRDLHEQY
J gene: TRBJ2-7
V gene: TRBV25-1

CDR3 protein: ASRGGGGSYEQY
J gene: TRBJ2-7
V gene: TRBV6-6

CDR3 protein: ASSLETAQSYNEQF
J gene: TRBJ2-1
V gene: TRBV5-4

CDR3 protein: ASGPPTRAGELF
J gene: TRBJ2-2
V gene: TRBV7-2

CDR3 protein: ASSSRPSSYNEQF
J gene: TRBJ2-1
V gene: TRBV5-1

CDR3 protein: ASSKSGGSNQPQH
J gene: TRBJ1-5
V gene: TRBV10-2

CDR3 protein: ASSLLFYTGTQY
J gene: TRBJ2-3
V gene: TRBV28

CDR3 protein: ASSIARGTEAF
J gene: TRBJ1-1
V gene: TRBV19

CDR3 protein: ASSTSGVGNTIY
J gene: TRBJ1-3
V gene: TRBV19